This passage covers 23 T cell receptor beta chains from one sample sequenced in a study of blood T cell repertoires in COVID-19. Sequenced by immunoSEQ multiplex PCR; TCRdb stores in-frame clones only, minus some. This sample has about 67,000 clones, with about 87% found just once. The sample taken for sequencing was peripheral blood. These receptors all stem from a man aged 50 or older with active COVID-19.

This rearrangement joins TRBV7-2 to TRBJ2-7; D not certain. Germline V lookup: CDR1 SGHTA, CDR2 FQGNSA. This CDR3 comprises 15 residues. V was clipped by 2 bases and J by 6 bases, with 17 bases between them. CDR3 residues: CASSLLGSSLSEQYF. The CDR3 nucleotides are TGTGCCAGCAGCTTACTGGGCAGTTCCCTCTCCGAGCAGTACTTC.

This clone has only one observation. The V call is TRBV2, the J call TRBJ1-1; 9 bases map to TRBD1. The V segment lost 7 bases and the J segment 5 bases; nucleotides outside the gene matches: 11. Per germline, CDR1 SNHLY and CDR2 FYNNEI. The CDR3 runs to 15 residues. CDR3 loop: CASIIGQGRGTEAFF. DNA of the CDR3: TGTGCCAGCATCATAGGACAGGGGAGGGGAACTGAAGCTTTCTTT.

V and J are TRBV9 and TRBJ2-3; 9 bases are shared with TRBD2. Trimming at V came to 3 bases and at J to 1 base, leaving 6 bases not matched to a gene. The CDR3 loop spans 16 amino acids. Germline CDR1 reads SGDLS; CDR2 reads YYNGEE. The CDR3 coding sequence is TGTGCCAGCAGCGGACCAGAGCGGGAGGGCACAGATACGCAGTATTTT. It yields the protein CASSGPEREGTDTQYF.

This chain links TRBV9 with TRBJ1-2; unclear D gene. Trimming removed 3 bases at V and 6 bases at J, with 15 bases between. The CDR3 consists of 14 residues. The V gene's germline CDR1 is SGDLS and CDR2 YYNGEE. The CDR3 loop reads CASSDTGRWDGYTF. CDR3 DNA: TGTGCCAGCAGCGACACCGGGAGATGGGATGGCTACACCTTC.

The chain uses TRBV18 and TRBJ1-2; TRBD1 agrees at 9 bases. The CDR3 runs 14 residues. Trimming cost V 5 bases and J 2 bases; bases outside gene matches: 3. Germline-derived CDR1 and CDR2 are KGHSH and LQKENI. CDR3 region: CASSTGTGNYGYTF. The DNA of the CDR3 is TGTGCCAGCTCAACCGGGACAGGGAACTATGGCTACACCTTC.

The rearrangement joins TRBV5-4 to TRBJ1-1; D might be TRBD1 (5 bases). In germline, CDR1 is SGHNT, CDR2 YYREEE (reference sequence). The CDR3 contains 15 residues. The V gene lost 4 bases and the J gene lost 4 bases, with 17 bases spanning the gap. CDR3 in DNA: TGTGCCAGCAGCCCCTCGACAGAGAGAGGCACTGAAGCTTTCTTT. Its protein is CASSPSTERGTEAFF.

This sequence joins TRBV9 and TRBJ2-1; a weak D match, TRBD1 (5 bases). The CDR3 loop spans 19 amino acids. Per germline, CDR1 SGDLS and CDR2 YYNGEE. V was cut by 0 bases and J by 0 bases, with 19 bases left in between. DNA of the CDR3: TGTGCCAGCAGCGTAGAATGGAAATGGCAGGGAAGCTCCTACAATGAGCAGTTCTTC. This codes for CASSVEWKWQGSSYNEQFF.

The chain combines TRBV25-1 with TRBJ2-7; D is uncertain. This CDR3 spans 14 amino acids. In germline, CDR1 is MGHDK, CDR2 SYGVNS. V dropped 1 base and J dropped 5 bases, with 12 bases sitting between them. The CDR3 coding sequence is TGTGCCAGCAGTGAATTGAGTCAGAGCGACGAGCAGTACTTC. It is translated as CASSELSQSDEQYF.

The V and J genes are TRBV3-1 (or the pseudogene TRBV3-2) and TRBJ1-4; maybe TRBD1 (6 bases). This CDR3 is 17 amino acids long. Per the germline V gene, CDR1 is LGHDT and CDR2 is YNNKEL (reference sequence). The V end was cut by 3 bases, the J end by 5 bases, with 19 bases between. CDR3 coding DNA: TGTGCCAGCAGCCAGGGCCTACCGGGACAACCAAATGAAAAACTGTTTTTT. This translates into CASSQGLPGQPNEKLFF.

The chain combines TRBV6-2 or TRBV6-3 with TRBJ2-3; TRBD2 might be the D (5 bases). The V end lost 4 bases, the J end lost 2 bases, and 19 bases lay between the germline ends. The germline CDR1 and CDR2 sequences are MNHEY and SVGEGT. The CDR3 loop spans 17 amino acids. The CDR3 nucleotides are TGTGCCAGCAGTTCCAGCGGATCCGGCGGGCTCACAGATACGCAGTATTTT. Amino acid sequence: CASSSSGSGGLTDTQYF.

The DNA of the CDR3 is TGTGCCAGCAGTCCGCGGGCCTGGGGCTACACCTTC. It specifies CASSPRAWGYTF. The genes are TRBV12-3 or TRBV12-4 and TRBJ1-2; D uncertain. The CDR3 has 12 residues. Trimming pared 5 bases from V and 8 bases from J, leaving 12 bases between.

V usage is TRBV30 and J usage is TRBJ1-1, with 7 bases lining up with TRBD1. CDR3 length equals 11 residues. J gave up 8 bases and V 6 bases, and 6 bases lay outside the gene matches. Germline V CDR1 and CDR2: GTSNPN, SVGIG (reference sequence). The CDR3 is CACQGGVEAFF. CDR3 nucleotides: TGTGCCTGTCAAGGGGGCGTAGAAGCTTTCTTT.

The chain combines TRBV9 with TRBJ2-7, with a weak D call TRBD2 (5 bases). The CDR3 totals 14 residues. The V end was cut by 0 bases, the J end by 3 bases, with 10 bases between. The germline V gene has CDR1 SGDLS and CDR2 YYNGEE. CDR3 sequence (DNA): TGTGCCAGCAGCGTAGGTGGAGGAAACTACGAGCAGTACTTC. This codes for CASSVGGGNYEQYF.

The chain has TRBV6-5 and TRBJ1-4; no clear D gene. Germline V CDR1 and CDR2: MNHEY, SVGAGI. V lost 8 bases and J lost 3, with 13 bases in between. The CDR3 has 14 amino acids. In DNA form, the CDR3 reads TGTGCCAGCCAGACCAGGAATTCTAATGAAAAACTGTTTTTT. It yields the protein CASQTRNSNEKLFF.

This clone was seen only once. The V gene is TRBV28, the J gene TRBJ2-7; TRBD1 aligns across 7 bases. The V gene's germline CDR1 is MDHEN and CDR2 SYDVKM. There are 16 residues in the CDR3. Germline trimming cut 3 bases from V and 4 bases from J; bases unmatched to any gene: 12. The DNA of the CDR3 is TGTGCCAGCAGTTTCCCGACAGGGAAGGAAAAATACGAGCAGTACTTC. Amino acids: CASSFPTGKEKYEQYF.

The rearrangement joins TRBV11-3 to TRBJ2-7; 9 bases line up with TRBD1. CDR1 and CDR2 (germline): SGHNT, YENEEA. V was clipped by 5 bases and J by 0 bases; unmatched bases: 5. CDR3 size: 15 residues. CDR3 coding DNA: TGTGCCAGCAGCCCGTGGACAGGGGACTCCTACGAGCAGTACTTC. This codes for CASSPWTGDSYEQYF. Together with reference TRBV11-3 and TRBJ2-7, the CDR3 gives the full variable domain: EAGVVQSPRYKIIEKKQPVAFWCNPISGHNTLYWYLQNLGQGPELLIRYENEEAVDDSQLPKDRFSAERLKGVDSTLKIQPAELGDSAVYLCASSPWTGDSYEQYFGPGTRLTVT.

V gene TRBV2 combines with J gene TRBJ1-2, with D uncertain. Germline CDR1 reads SNHLY; CDR2 reads FYNNEI. CDR3 length: 14 amino acids. Deletions cut 2 bases from V and 7 bases from J, with 14 bases between. CDR3 in amino acids: CASSESGRLGGYTF. The CDR3 region has the DNA TGTGCCAGCAGTGAAAGCGGCAGGTTGGGTGGCTACACCTTC. The entire variable domain, with the rest obtained from reference TRBV2 and TRBJ1-2, is as follows: EPEVTQTPSHQVTQMGQEVILRCVPISNHLYFYWYRQILGQKVEFLVSFYNNEISEKSEIFDDQFSVERPDGSNFTLKIRSTKLEDSAMYFCASSESGRLGGYTFGSGTRLTVV.

The chain couples TRBV15 to TRBJ1-5, with 8 bases fitting TRBD1. The CDR3 has 18 residues. The germline V gene has CDR1 LNHNV and CDR2 YYDKDF (reference sequence). Unmatched junction bases numbered 10, after V lost 3 bases and J lost 0 bases. CDR3 sequence reads: CATSSTGTGLYSNQPQHF. CDR3 in DNA: TGTGCCACCAGCAGTACCGGGACAGGCCTTTATAGCAATCAGCCCCAGCATTTT.

This clone was picked up one time. Other DNA sequences in the same sample also yield this CDR3. The rearrangement joins TRBV19 to TRBJ2-7; D may be TRBD2 (5 bases). The CDR3 sequence is 13 residues long. Germline V CDR1 and CDR2: LNHDA, SQIVND (reference sequence). The V end was cut by 5 bases, the J end by 0 bases, with 8 bases between. The DNA of the CDR3 is TGTGCCAGTAGTCCCGGGATCTCCTACGAGCAGTACTTC. Amino acid sequence: CASSPGISYEQYF.

V and J are TRBV7-2 and TRBJ1-2, with 9 bases matching TRBD1. The ends lost 5 bases at V and 5 bases at J; junction bases unmatched: 21. CDR1 is SGHTA, CDR2 FQGNSA, per germline. This CDR3 has 19 amino acids. CDR3 nucleotides: TGTGCCAGCAGCCCGAGGGCCACAGGGGGCGGATTCAGGGGATATGGCTACACCTTC. Translated, it gives CASSPRATGGGFRGYGYTF.

This chain connects TRBV2 to TRBJ2-3; 8 bases line up with TRBD1. CDR3 length equals 16 residues. J was trimmed by 2 bases and V by 4 bases; bases with no gene match: 8. Per the germline V gene, CDR1 is SNHLY and CDR2 is FYNNEI. The CDR3 DNA reads TGTGCCAGCAGTGTGGTGACAGGGGACCCCACAGATACGCAGTATTTT. This gives the protein CASSVVTGDPTDTQYF.

The chain is built from TRBV11-3 and TRBJ1-1; possibly TRBD1 for D (6 bases). V dropped 5 bases and J dropped 4 bases, with 11 bases sitting between them. CDR3 size: 13 residues. CDR1 and CDR2 (germline): SGHNT, YENEEA. For the CDR3, the DNA is TGTGCCAGCAGCCGTGACAGGCGCACTGAAGCTTTCTTT. Encoded protein: CASSRDRRTEAFF.

V and J are TRBV19 and TRBJ1-2, with 8 bases identical to TRBD1. The CDR3 extends over 14 amino acids. Germline loops: CDR1 LNHDA, CDR2 SQIVND (reference sequence). After removal of 6 bases from V and 4 bases from J, the junction contained 7 bases not matched to a gene. CDR3 sequence reads: CASREQGVVYGYTF. CDR3 coding DNA: TGTGCCAGTAGGGAACAGGGGGTAGTCTATGGCTACACCTTC.